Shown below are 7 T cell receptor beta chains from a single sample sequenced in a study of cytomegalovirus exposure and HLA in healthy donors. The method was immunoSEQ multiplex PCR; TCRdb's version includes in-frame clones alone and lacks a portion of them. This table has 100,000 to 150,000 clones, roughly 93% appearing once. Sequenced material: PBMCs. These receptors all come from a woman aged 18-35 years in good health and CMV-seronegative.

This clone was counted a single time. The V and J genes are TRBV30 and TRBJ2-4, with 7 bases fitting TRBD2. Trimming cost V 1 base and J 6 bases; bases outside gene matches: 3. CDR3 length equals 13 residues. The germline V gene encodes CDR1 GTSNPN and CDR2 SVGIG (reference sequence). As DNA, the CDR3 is TGTGCCTGGAGTGGGACTAGTAGAAACATTCAGTACTTC. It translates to CAWSGTSRNIQYF.

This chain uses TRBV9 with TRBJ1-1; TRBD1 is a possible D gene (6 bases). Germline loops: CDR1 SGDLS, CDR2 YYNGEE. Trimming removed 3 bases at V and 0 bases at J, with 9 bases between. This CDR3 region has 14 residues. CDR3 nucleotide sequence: TGTGCCAGCAGCGGTACAGGGATGAACACTGAAGCTTTCTTT. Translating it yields CASSGTGMNTEAFF.

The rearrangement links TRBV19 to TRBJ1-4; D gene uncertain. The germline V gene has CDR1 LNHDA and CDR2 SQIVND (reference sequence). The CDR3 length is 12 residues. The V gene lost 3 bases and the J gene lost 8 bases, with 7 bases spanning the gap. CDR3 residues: CASSMALEKLFF. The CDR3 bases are TGTGCCAGTAGTATGGCTCTCGAAAAACTGTTTTTT.

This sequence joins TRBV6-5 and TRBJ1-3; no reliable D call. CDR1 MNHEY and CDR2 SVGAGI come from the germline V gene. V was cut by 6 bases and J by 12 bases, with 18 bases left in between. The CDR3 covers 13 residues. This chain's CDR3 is CASSPDPGTVIYF. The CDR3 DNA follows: TGTGCCAGCAGCCCGGATCCGGGAACCGTCATATATTTT.

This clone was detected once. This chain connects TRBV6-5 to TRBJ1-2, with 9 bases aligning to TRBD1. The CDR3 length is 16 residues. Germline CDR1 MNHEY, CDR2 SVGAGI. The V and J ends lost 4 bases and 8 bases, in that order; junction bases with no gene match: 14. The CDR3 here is CASSFLPGQGSIGYTF. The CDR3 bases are TGTGCCAGCAGTTTCTTACCGGGACAGGGCTCAATCGGCTACACCTTC.

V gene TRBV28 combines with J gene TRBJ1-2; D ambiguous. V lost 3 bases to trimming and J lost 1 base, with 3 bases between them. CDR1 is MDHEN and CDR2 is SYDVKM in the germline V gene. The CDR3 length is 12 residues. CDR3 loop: CASSFNNYGYTF. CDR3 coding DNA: TGTGCCAGCAGTTTCAATAACTATGGCTACACCTTC.

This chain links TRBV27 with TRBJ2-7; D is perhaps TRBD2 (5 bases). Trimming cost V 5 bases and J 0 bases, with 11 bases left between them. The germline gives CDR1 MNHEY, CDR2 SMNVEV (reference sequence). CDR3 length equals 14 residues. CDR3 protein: CASSLEGSSYEQYF. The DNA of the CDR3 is TGTGCCAGCAGTCTAGAAGGGAGCTCCTACGAGCAGTACTTC.